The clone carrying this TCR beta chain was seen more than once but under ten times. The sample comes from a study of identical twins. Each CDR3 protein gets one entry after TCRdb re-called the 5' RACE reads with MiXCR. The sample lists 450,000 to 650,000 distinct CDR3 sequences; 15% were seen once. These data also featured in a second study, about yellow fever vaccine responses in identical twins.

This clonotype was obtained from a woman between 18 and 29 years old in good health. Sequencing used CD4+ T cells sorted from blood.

Here the CDR3 reads CASSLVASVNEQFF. The DNA for the CDR3 is TGTGCCAGCAGCTTAGTGGCTAGCGTCAATGAGCAGTTCTTC. V and J are TRBV7-2 and TRBJ2-1, with D possibly TRBD2 on 6 matching bases. Trimming left V 1 base short and J 6 bases short, with 10 bases between. CDR1 and CDR2 (germline): SGHTA, FQGNSA. The CDR3 is 14 amino acids.